This T cell receptor beta chain was captured in a study of blood T cell repertoires in COVID-19. In the original analysis: Amplification from reference gene primers served as the basis for estimated nucleated cell counts. Generated by immunoSEQ multiplex PCR, the TCRdb table keeps only in-frame clones and is missing some. From that table come the V and J calls and clone size; the DNA was used to work out D and trimming. The sample consists of about 240,000 clones, 87% of them appearing once. The J segment lost 8 bases and the V segment lost 4 bases, leaving 12 bases of the junction unmatched. Germline CDR1 and CDR2: SEHNR and FQNEAQ (reference sequence). There are 16 residues in the CDR3.

The chain joins TRBV7-9 to TRBJ1-4; 8 nucleotides match TRBD1. This receptor was taken from a man between 60 and 75 years old who had recovered from COVID-19. The source material was peripheral blood. CDR3: CASSSTVRGRWEKLFF. In nucleotides, the CDR3 is TGTGCCAGCAGCTCAACCGTCAGGGGGCGGTGGGAAAAACTGTTTTTT. The full variable domain, in which reference TRBV7-9 and TRBJ1-4 provide the parts outside the CDR3, is DTGVSQNPRHKITKRGQNVTFRCDPISEHNRLYWYRQTLGQGPEFLTYFQNEAQLEKSRLLSDRFSAERPKGSFSTLEIQRTEQGDSAMYLCASSSTVRGRWEKLFFGSGTQLSVL.